This T cell receptor beta chain comes out of a study of cytomegalovirus exposure and HLA in healthy donors. Study results and limitations: The study assumed roughly uniform donor sequencing depth for presence/absence analyses. Productive rates of about 87% or about 30% were seen for most TCR beta V segments in an earlier analysis.

Healthy people donating bone marrow made up the donors. 60 Vbeta and 13 Jbeta primers were used in PCR. Assay: immunoSEQ multiplex PCR; the TCRdb copy retains only in-frame clones and omits some. This sample has about 140,000 clones, with about 76% found just once. The CDR3 runs to 16 residues. Trimming took 0 bases from V and 6 from J; bases not matched to a gene: 8. Germline V lookup: CDR1 MGHRA, CDR2 YSYEKL. This clone was counted a single time. Its antigen is not known. The clonotype was recovered from a man younger than 30 in good health and CMV-seronegative. Material: PBMCs. This chain joins TRBV4-1 and TRBJ1-2, with 9 bases that match TRBD1. This CDR3 is CASSQDNWDRVDGYTF. CDR3 sequence (DNA): TGCGCCAGCAGCCAAGATAATTGGGACAGGGTGGATGGCTACACCTTC.